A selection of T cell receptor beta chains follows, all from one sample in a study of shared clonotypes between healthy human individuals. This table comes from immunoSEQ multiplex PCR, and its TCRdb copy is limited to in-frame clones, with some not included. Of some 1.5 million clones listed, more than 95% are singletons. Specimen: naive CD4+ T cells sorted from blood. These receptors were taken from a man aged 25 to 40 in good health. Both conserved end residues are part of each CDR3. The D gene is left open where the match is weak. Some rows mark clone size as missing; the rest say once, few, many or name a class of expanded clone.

CDR3nt: TGTGCCACCAGCGTCCCGGGACAGGGAACAAATGAGCAGTTCTTC
CDR3aa: CATSVPGQGTNEQFF
d_gene: TRBD1
v_gene: TRBV15
j_gene: TRBJ2-1
abundance: NA

CDR3nt: TGCGCCAGCAGCCAAGATACAACAGATACGCAGTATTTT
CDR3aa: CASSQDTTDTQYF
d_gene: NA
v_gene: TRBV4-1
j_gene: TRBJ2-3
abundance: NA

CDR3nt: TGCGCCAGCAGCTCACAGGTAGTGGAGGCGGAGGTGCAGTACTTC
CDR3aa: CASSSQVVEAEVQYF
d_gene: NA
v_gene: TRBV5-1
j_gene: TRBJ2-7
abundance: once

CDR3nt: TGTGCCAGCAGCCGGACTAGCGGGAGCTACGAGCAGTACTTC
CDR3aa: CASSRTSGSYEQYF
d_gene: TRBD2
v_gene: TRBV7-6
j_gene: TRBJ2-7
abundance: NA

CDR3nt: TGTGCCAGTAGTACCAAGCGGGCCTACGAGCAGTACTTC
CDR3aa: CASSTKRAYEQYF
d_gene: NA
v_gene: TRBV19
j_gene: TRBJ2-7
abundance: NA

CDR3nt: TGTGCCAGTAGTATACGCGGGGGGCGTGAAAAACTGTTTTTT
CDR3aa: CASSIRGGREKLFF
d_gene: NA
v_gene: TRBV19
j_gene: TRBJ1-4
abundance: NA

CDR3nt: TGTGCCAGCAGCTTAAAACGGGTGGATCAGCCCCAGCATTTT
CDR3aa: CASSLKRVDQPQHF
d_gene: NA
v_gene: TRBV7-3
j_gene: TRBJ1-5
abundance: NA

CDR3nt: TGCGCCAGCAGCAGGACAGGGTCCTCAACTGGAAACACCATATATTTT
CDR3aa: CASSRTGSSTGNTIYF
d_gene: TRBD1
v_gene: TRBV5-1
j_gene: TRBJ1-3
abundance: NA

CDR3nt: TGTGCCAGCAGCGCGAGGACTGGATATGGCTACACCTTC
CDR3aa: CASSARTGYGYTF
d_gene: NA
v_gene: TRBV9
j_gene: TRBJ1-2
abundance: NA

CDR3nt: TGTGCCATCAGTGGTTCAGGGCGTAACACCGGGGAGCTGTTTTTT
CDR3aa: CAISGSGRNTGELFF
d_gene: NA
v_gene: TRBV10-3
j_gene: TRBJ2-2
abundance: NA

CDR3nt: TGTGCCAGCTCACCCGGCCCAGAGAGGTACTACGAGCAGTACTTC
CDR3aa: CASSPGPERYYEQYF
d_gene: NA
v_gene: TRBV18
j_gene: TRBJ2-7
abundance: NA

CDR3nt: TGTGCCAGCAGTCCTCAGGGGGCAGACACCGGGGAGCTGTTTTTT
CDR3aa: CASSPQGADTGELFF
d_gene: TRBD1
v_gene: TRBV2
j_gene: TRBJ2-2
abundance: NA

CDR3nt: TGTGCCAGCAGTTGGGGGGCCTCGAACACCGGGGAGCTGTTTTTT
CDR3aa: CASSWGASNTGELFF
d_gene: NA
v_gene: TRBV27
j_gene: TRBJ2-2
abundance: NA

CDR3nt: TGTGCCAGCAGTCACAACAGGGTAGGTTACAATGAGCAGTTCTTC
CDR3aa: CASSHNRVGYNEQFF
d_gene: NA
v_gene: TRBV28
j_gene: TRBJ2-1
abundance: NA

CDR3nt: TGCAGCGTTGAGCCCAGGCTCTCTGGAAACACCATATATTTT
CDR3aa: CSVEPRLSGNTIYF
d_gene: NA
v_gene: TRBV29-1
j_gene: TRBJ1-3
abundance: NA

CDR3nt: TGCGCCAGCAGTGAATCTAGCGCGCAAGAGACCCAGTACTTC
CDR3aa: CASSESSAQETQYF
d_gene: NA
v_gene: TRBV10-1
j_gene: TRBJ2-5
abundance: NA

CDR3nt: TGTGCCAGCAGCACAGGACAGAGCCAAGAGACCCAGTACTTC
CDR3aa: CASSTGQSQETQYF
d_gene: NA
v_gene: TRBV7-2
j_gene: TRBJ2-5
abundance: NA

CDR3nt: TGCGCCAGCAGCTTGGACGTAGGGACAACTATGGTCAAGACCCAGTACTTC
CDR3aa: CASSLDVGTTMVKTQYF
d_gene: NA
v_gene: TRBV5-1
j_gene: TRBJ2-5
abundance: NA

CDR3nt: TGTGCCACCAGCAGAGGTCGGGGGGGACAGGGGTACAATGAGCAGTTCTTC
CDR3aa: CATSRGRGGQGYNEQFF
d_gene: TRBD1
v_gene: TRBV15
j_gene: TRBJ2-1
abundance: NA

CDR3nt: TGTGCCAGCAGCTTCTATGGTAGCGGAGCGGTCCAAGAGACCCAGTACTTC
CDR3aa: CASSFYGSGAVQETQYF
d_gene: NA
v_gene: TRBV7-8
j_gene: TRBJ2-5
abundance: NA

CDR3nt: TGTGCCAGCAGCGTCCGACCTGTAGATACGCAGTATTTT
CDR3aa: CASSVRPVDTQYF
d_gene: NA
v_gene: TRBV9
j_gene: TRBJ2-3
abundance: NA

CDR3nt: TGTGCCAGCAGCTTAGGTGGCGGTGAAGGGAGGTATCCCTACGAGCAGTACTTC
CDR3aa: CASSLGGGEGRYPYEQYF
d_gene: NA
v_gene: TRBV11-2
j_gene: TRBJ2-7
abundance: NA

CDR3nt: TGTGCCAGCAGACGCGATAGCAATCAGCCCCAGCATTTT
CDR3aa: CASRRDSNQPQHF
d_gene: NA
v_gene: TRBV2
j_gene: TRBJ1-5
abundance: NA

CDR3nt: TGTGCCAGCAGCTTAGGCCAATCCGCTTACGAGCAGTACTTC
CDR3aa: CASSLGQSAYEQYF
d_gene: NA
v_gene: TRBV7-9
j_gene: TRBJ2-7
abundance: NA

CDR3nt: TGCAGTGCTAGAGAATTCTACGAGCAGTACTTC
CDR3aa: CSAREFYEQYF
d_gene: NA
v_gene: TRBV20-1
j_gene: TRBJ2-7
abundance: NA

CDR3nt: TGTGCCACCAGCAGAGATTTAACGATGAACACCGGGGAGCTGTTTTTT
CDR3aa: CATSRDLTMNTGELFF
d_gene: NA
v_gene: TRBV15
j_gene: TRBJ2-2
abundance: NA

CDR3nt: TGTGCCAGCAGTTTGTGGTCGGGACGGGCAGATACGCAGTATTTT
CDR3aa: CASSLWSGRADTQYF
d_gene: NA
v_gene: TRBV28
j_gene: TRBJ2-3
abundance: NA

CDR3nt: TGTGCCAGTAGTACGTTTGGCGGCACTGAAGCTTTCTTT
CDR3aa: CASSTFGGTEAFF
d_gene: NA
v_gene: TRBV19
j_gene: TRBJ1-1
abundance: NA

CDR3nt: TGTGCCAGCAGCTTGGGTGGACAACGGAATCAGCCCCAGCATTTT
CDR3aa: CASSLGGQRNQPQHF
d_gene: NA
v_gene: TRBV5-4
j_gene: TRBJ1-5
abundance: once

CDR3nt: TGTGCCAGTAGTATATTCGTTGGCAGGAGCCTCAATCAGCCCCAGCATTTT
CDR3aa: CASSIFVGRSLNQPQHF
d_gene: NA
v_gene: TRBV19
j_gene: TRBJ1-5
abundance: once

CDR3nt: TGCAGCGTTGGGGGGTTAATAGCGGGGAGCTCCTACAATGAGCAGTTCTTC
CDR3aa: CSVGGLIAGSSYNEQFF
d_gene: TRBD2
v_gene: TRBV29-1
j_gene: TRBJ2-1
abundance: once

CDR3nt: TGTGCCAGTAGTATCCCGGGCTTAGAGGGCTACACCTTC
CDR3aa: CASSIPGLEGYTF
d_gene: NA
v_gene: TRBV19
j_gene: TRBJ1-2
abundance: NA

CDR3nt: TGTGCCAGCAGCCAAAGGACTAGCGGGAGGCCCTACAATGAGCAGTTCTTC
CDR3aa: CASSQRTSGRPYNEQFF
d_gene: TRBD2
v_gene: TRBV11-3
j_gene: TRBJ2-1
abundance: once

CDR3nt: TGCAGCGTTTCCGTCATAGGGACAGACCCTTCTTATGGCTACACCTTC
CDR3aa: CSVSVIGTDPSYGYTF
d_gene: TRBD1
v_gene: TRBV29-1
j_gene: TRBJ1-2
abundance: NA

CDR3nt: TGTGCCAGCAATTCTCAGGCGACTAGCGGCATAAGGGAGCAGTTCTTC
CDR3aa: CASNSQATSGIREQFF
d_gene: TRBD2
v_gene: TRBV11-2
j_gene: TRBJ2-1
abundance: NA

CDR3nt: TGTGCCAGCAGCTTAGGGGGGGAAAGGTTTTTT
CDR3aa: CASSLGGERFF
d_gene: NA
v_gene: TRBV7-2
j_gene: TRBJ1-4
abundance: NA

CDR3nt: TGCGCCAGCAGCCAAGAGCGGCGCCCCCCGATGAACACTGAAGCTTTCTTT
CDR3aa: CASSQERRPPMNTEAFF
d_gene: NA
v_gene: TRBV4-1
j_gene: TRBJ1-1
abundance: NA